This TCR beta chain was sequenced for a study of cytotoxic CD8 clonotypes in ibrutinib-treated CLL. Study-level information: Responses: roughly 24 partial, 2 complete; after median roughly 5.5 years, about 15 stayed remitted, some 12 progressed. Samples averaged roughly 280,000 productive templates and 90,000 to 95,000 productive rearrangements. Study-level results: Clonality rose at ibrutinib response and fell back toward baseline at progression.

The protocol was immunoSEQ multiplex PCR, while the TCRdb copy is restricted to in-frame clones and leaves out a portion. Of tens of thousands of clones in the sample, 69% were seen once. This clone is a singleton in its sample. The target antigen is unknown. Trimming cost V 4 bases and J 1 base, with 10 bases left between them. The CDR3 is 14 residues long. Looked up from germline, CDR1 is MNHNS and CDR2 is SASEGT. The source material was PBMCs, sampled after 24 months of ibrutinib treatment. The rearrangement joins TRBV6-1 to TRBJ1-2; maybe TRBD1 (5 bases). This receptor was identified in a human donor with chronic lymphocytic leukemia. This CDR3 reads CASSAYRINYGYTF. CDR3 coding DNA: TGTGCCAGCAGTGCTTACAGGATTAACTATGGCTACACCTTC.